This is a list of T cell receptor beta chains from one sample in a study of T cells in Graves' hyperthyroidism and ophthalmopathy. TCRdb re-called the multiplex PCR reads through MiXCR, storing one row per CDR3 protein. The data contain over 350,000 distinct CDR3 sequences, more than 12% of them singletons. Sequenced: blood. The source is a man over 45 with Graves' ophthalmopathy. Both conserved end residues are part of each CDR3. The D gene is left open where the match is weak. A row's size may be missing; if present it is once, few, many or a size class.

D,J,size,V,CDR3,DNA
NA,TRBJ2-7,NA,TRBV19,CASSTLRGTGPYEQYF,TGTGCCAGTAGTACATTAAGAGGGACGGGCCCCTACGAGCAGTACTTC
NA,TRBJ2-2,many,TRBV7-9,CASILSTGMNTGELFF,TGTGCCAGCATCTTGTCCACAGGGATGAACACCGGGGAGCTGTTTTTT
NA,TRBJ2-5,many,TRBV28,CASSSVQGLEYF,TGTGCCAGCAGTTCCGTCCAGGGGTTAGAGTACTTC
NA,TRBJ1-2,many,TRBV2,CASSPPPGTGYTF,TGTGCCAGCAGCCCCCCCCCAGGGACCGGCTACACCTTC
TRBD1,TRBJ2-7,NA,TRBV27,CASRDRIAYEQYF,TGTGCCAGCAGGGACAGGATAGCTTACGAGCAGTACTTC
NA,TRBJ2-7,NA,TRBV9,CASSVSLQGEQYF,TGTGCCAGCAGCGTTAGTCTGCAGGGCGAGCAGTACTTC
NA,TRBJ1-4,many,TRBV3-1,CASTRTATNEKLFF,TGTGCCAGCACTCGGACAGCAACTAATGAAAAACTGTTTTTT
TRBD1,TRBJ1-4,many,TRBV5-5,CASSYRQGPGNEKLFF,TGTGCCAGCAGCTACCGACAGGGGCCGGGGAATGAAAAACTGTTTTTT
TRBD1,TRBJ2-7,many,TRBV3-1,CASSQPTGTAYEQYF,TGTGCCAGCAGCCAACCAACCGGGACAGCCTACGAGCAGTACTTC
TRBD2,TRBJ2-3,many,TRBV20-1,CSARDLAGGPTDQSTQYF,TGCAGTGCTAGAGATCTGGCGGGAGGGCCCACGGATCAAAGTACGCAGTATTTT
TRBD1,TRBJ2-3,many,TRBV27,CASSFAQGAVDTQYF,TGTGCCAGCAGTTTTGCACAGGGGGCTGTAGATACGCAGTATTTT
NA,TRBJ2-7,many,TRBV29-1,CSVRVWGASYEQYF,TGCAGCGTTCGGGTTTGGGGTGCCTCCTACGAGCAGTACTTC